The sample holds many counts of the clone carrying this TCR beta chain. Its target is unknown. This sample was taken from a study of naive and memory T cell subsets. Study-level results: Diversity fell and Gini index rose from naive through CM, EM, EMRA. Over 85% of naive TCR sequences appeared only once after error correction, unlike memory subsets.

An equimolar mix of two oligonucleotides served as the beta constant-region primer for TRBC1 and TRBC2. The cDNA 3' end received a ligated single-stranded oligonucleotide carrying the SP2 primer and a 12-nucleotide UMI. Ligated cDNA was amplified by four rounds of PCR with nested alpha and beta constant-region primers and SP2. One entry per CDR3 protein results from TCRdb running MiXCR on the UMI-ligation and nested PCR reads. Counted here are 140,000 to 150,000 distinct CDR3 sequences, 15% to 20% occurring once; the ten biggest clones make up roughly 0.14%. This CDR3 is built from 14 residues. V trimming: 5 bases; J trimming: 5 bases; junction bases outside the gene matches: 10. The germline V gene encodes CDR1 DFQATT and CDR2 SNEGSKA (reference sequence).

J is TRBJ2-5 and V is TRBV20-1; 8 nucleotides match TRBD1. Sequenced material: naive CD4+ T cells from blood. The clonotype was recovered from a human donor in good health. For the CDR3, the DNA is TGCAGTGCTGGGAGTAGGACAGGGCAGGAGACCCAGTACTTC. This gives the protein CSAGSRTGQETQYF.